The rows below give T cell receptor beta chains drawn from one sample of a study of vaccination and CD4 T cells after COVID-19. MiXCR was run by TCRdb on the PCR reads, yielding one entry per CDR3 protein. This sample carries fewer than 25,000 distinct CDR3 sequences, approximately 28% of them seen once, and the ten largest clones take approximately 3%. These receptors have no known antigen. The material was CD4+ T cells from blood, cultured in vitro, obtained about 7 months after SARS-CoV-2 vaccination. These receptors all come from a human donor who had recovered from COVID-19. Both conserved end residues are part of each CDR3. A D gene is named only where the DNA matches it firmly. Clone size is shown for a subset of rows, as once, few, many or a class of expanded clone.

v_call	d_call	clone_size	j_call	cdr3_aa	cdr3_nt
TRBV7-2	NA	medium-sized	TRBJ1-6	CASSPSYLRVPQSPLHF	TGTGCCAGCAGTCCGTCCTATTTAAGGGTCCCTCAGTCACCCCTCCACTTT
TRBV18	TRBD1	NA	TRBJ2-7	CASSLHRGSPHEQYF	TGTGCCAGCTCCCTTCACAGGGGGTCTCCCCACGAGCAGTACTTC
TRBV27	NA	few	TRBJ2-5	CASSGTPWETQYF	TGTGCCAGCAGTGGGACTCCCTGGGAGACCCAGTACTTC
TRBV29-1	NA	NA	TRBJ1-2	CSADGYTF	TGCAGCGCAGATGGCTACACCTTC
TRBV11-2	NA	NA	TRBJ2-7	CASSLTYRVEQYF	TGTGCCAGCAGCTTAACCTACAGGGTCGAGCAGTACTTC
TRBV20-1	TRBD2	NA	TRBJ2-7	CSAKSGTISYEQYF	TGCAGTGCTAAGTCCGGGACTATCAGCTACGAGCAGTACTTC
TRBV7-9	TRBD1	NA	TRBJ1-1	CASSSDRSPMNTEAFF	TGTGCCAGCAGCTCGGACAGGTCTCCCATGAACACTGAAGCTTTCTTT
TRBV6-1	NA	NA	TRBJ1-2	CASSEGTVSNYGYTF	TGTGCCAGCAGTGAAGGGACAGTCTCTAACTATGGCTACACCTTC
TRBV24-1	NA	NA	TRBJ2-3	CATSDFQRVGTDTQYF	TGTGCCACCAGTGATTTCCAGCGGGTGGGCACAGATACGCAGTATTTT
TRBV4-3	NA	few	TRBJ1-5	CASSQDIGGGAYQPQHF	TGCGCCAGCAGCCAAGATATCGGTGGGGGCGCCTATCAGCCCCAGCATTTT
TRBV20-1	TRBD1	few	TRBJ1-2	CSARGVPGQGANGYTF	TGCAGTGCTAGAGGGGTGCCGGGACAGGGGGCAAATGGCTACACCTTC
TRBV21-1	NA	NA	TRBJ2-7	CASSKYRLGGGSYEQYF	TGTGCCAGCAGCAAATACCGACTTGGCGGGGGCTCCTACGAGCAGTACTTC
TRBV5-4	NA	NA	TRBJ2-5	CASSLGKTGLQETQYF	TGTGCCAGCAGCTTGGGGAAAACAGGGTTACAAGAGACCCAGTACTTC
TRBV6-1	NA	NA	TRBJ2-1	CATRQSDNEQFF	TGTGCCACCCGACAATCCGACAATGAGCAGTTCTTC
TRBV20-1	NA	NA	TRBJ2-4	CSAPRDKNIQYF	TGCAGTGCCCCCCGGGACAAAAACATTCAGTACTTC
TRBV19	NA	few	TRBJ2-7	CASSTGSSYEQYF	TGTGCCAGTAGTACCGGGAGCTCCTACGAGCAGTACTTC
TRBV28	NA	few	TRBJ1-2	CASSESREGYTF	TGTGCCAGCAGCGAATCGAGGGAAGGCTACACCTTC
TRBV20-1	NA	few	TRBJ2-3	CSARVGISSGTDTQYF	TGCAGTGCTAGAGTTGGGATTAGCAGCGGCACAGATACGCAGTATTTT
TRBV6-1	NA	few	TRBJ2-3	CAGGGVSTDTQYF	TGTGCCGGCGGAGGGGTGAGCACAGATACGCAGTATTTT
TRBV6-2/TRBV6-3	NA	few	TRBJ2-5	CASSSVTSSLGSQYF	TGTGCCAGCAGCTCGGTAACTAGCAGCCTAGGTTCCCAGTACTTC
TRBV10-3	NA	NA	TRBJ1-2	CAISGTDYGYTF	TGTGCCATCAGTGGGACAGACTATGGCTACACCTTC
TRBV20-1	NA	NA	TRBJ1-5	CSARLAGTQPQHF	TGCAGTGCTAGATTGGCTGGGACTCAGCCCCAGCATTTT
TRBV7-3	NA	few	TRBJ2-1	CASSPNSGNEQFF	TGTGCCAGCAGCCCGAATAGCGGCAATGAGCAGTTCTTC
TRBV4-2	TRBD2	once	TRBJ2-7	CASSPLPTSVLNEQYF	TGTGCCAGCAGCCCTCTACCGACTAGCGTTCTTAACGAGCAGTACTTC
TRBV4-1	TRBD1	NA	TRBJ2-7	CASSQYRRQGVYEQYF	TGCGCCAGCAGCCAATACCGCAGACAGGGGGTCTACGAGCAGTACTTC
TRBV15	TRBD2	NA	TRBJ2-5	CATSREGRGWGMTQYF	TGTGCCACCAGCAGAGAGGGGAGGGGATGGGGAATGACCCAGTACTTC
TRBV28	NA	NA	TRBJ2-7	CASSLGPLYEQYF	TGTGCCAGCAGTTTGGGGCCCCTGTACGAGCAGTACTTC
TRBV18	TRBD2	NA	TRBJ2-6	CASHRGGSGANVLTF	TGTGCCAGCCACCGGGGGGGCTCTGGGGCCAACGTCCTGACTTTC
TRBV20-1	TRBD2	few	TRBJ2-3	CSAIGTSGSGSTDTQYF	TGCAGTGCTATCGGGACTAGCGGGAGTGGGAGCACAGATACGCAGTATTTT
TRBV2	NA	NA	TRBJ2-5	CASSGQRRETQYF	TGTGCCAGCAGTGGTCAGCGGCGGGAGACCCAGTACTTC
TRBV6-1	NA	few	TRBJ1-1	CASSESRDEAFF	TGTGCCAGCAGTGAGAGTCGGGATGAAGCTTTCTTT
TRBV23-1	NA	NA	TRBJ2-7	CASSGRGQYF	TGCGCCAGCAGTGGACGGGGGCAGTACTTC
TRBV10-3	TRBD2	few	TRBJ2-7	CAIFNSGTYEQYF	TGTGCCATCTTCAATAGCGGGACGTACGAGCAGTACTTC
TRBV6-1	NA	NA	TRBJ2-1	CASRLNWGAYNEQFF	TGTGCCAGCAGACTGAACTGGGGCGCCTACAATGAGCAGTTCTTC
TRBV6-1	NA	few	TRBJ2-7	CASSVKPGSWLEQYF	TGTGCCAGCAGTGTAAAACCGGGAAGCTGGCTCGAGCAGTACTTC
TRBV7-3	NA	NA	TRBJ2-2	CASSQDKNTGELFF	TGTGCCAGCAGCCAAGACAAGAACACCGGGGAGCTGTTTTTT
TRBV19	NA	NA	TRBJ1-5	CASSPRRSNQPQHF	TGTGCCAGTAGTCCCCGACGGAGCAATCAGCCCCAGCATTTT
TRBV19	NA	few	TRBJ1-6	CASSTDTDSPLHF	TGTGCCAGTAGTACTGACACAGATTCACCCCTCCACTTT
TRBV20-1	TRBD2	few	TRBJ2-5	CSASLPASGKETQYF	TGCAGTGCTAGCCTCCCGGCTAGCGGGAAAGAGACCCAGTACTTC
TRBV6-1	TRBD1	NA	TRBJ2-7	CANSDRGAVKQYF	TGTGCCAACAGCGACAGGGGGGCCGTAAAGCAGTACTTC
TRBV20-1	TRBD1	NA	TRBJ2-1	CSGQGETYGAEQFF	TGCAGTGGACAGGGGGAGACGTACGGGGCCGAGCAGTTCTTC
TRBV25-1	NA	NA	TRBJ2-7	CASSEFGAGEQYF	TGTGCCAGCAGTGAATTTGGGGCGGGGGAGCAGTACTTC
TRBV20-1	TRBD2	NA	TRBJ2-3	CSAPLSWTSGDTQYF	TGCAGTGCGCCCCTTTCGTGGACTAGTGGGGATACGCAGTATTTT
TRBV20-1	TRBD1	few	TRBJ2-1	CSALRADRGFYNEQFF	TGCAGTGCTCTGAGGGCAGACAGGGGATTCTACAATGAGCAGTTCTTC
TRBV7-2	NA	few	TRBJ2-1	CASKLTGAGSWYEQFF	TGTGCCAGCAAACTTACGGGGGCAGGTTCGTGGTATGAGCAGTTCTTC
TRBV20-1	NA	NA	TRBJ2-1	CSAIPRANEQFF	TGCAGTGCTATTCCAAGGGCGAATGAGCAGTTCTTC